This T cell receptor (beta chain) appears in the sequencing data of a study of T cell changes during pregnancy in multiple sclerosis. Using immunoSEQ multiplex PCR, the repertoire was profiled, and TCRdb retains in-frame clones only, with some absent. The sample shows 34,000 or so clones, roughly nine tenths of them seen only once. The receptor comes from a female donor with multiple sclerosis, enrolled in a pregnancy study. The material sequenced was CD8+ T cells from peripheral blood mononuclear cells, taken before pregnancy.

In DNA, the CDR3 is TGTGCCTGGCACACCGGGACAGGGATCGATGAGCAGTTCTTC. Its translation: CAWHTGTGIDEQFF. J is TRBJ2-1 and V is TRBV30; 9 nucleotides agree with TRBD1. V shed 5 bases, J shed 8 bases, and the junction held 10 bases outside the gene matches. The germline gives CDR1 GTSNPN, CDR2 SVGIG (reference sequence). The CDR3 has 14 amino acids.